This TCR beta chain emerged from a study of siplizumab effects on memory and regulatory T cells. General study results and limits: Unstimulated subset assignment was obtained for only a minor fraction of alloreactive clones. Suppressive function of proliferating Tregs from siplizumab cultures was not confirmed. Alloreactive sequences that could be traced to unstimulated CD4+ memory cells showed a significant reduction under siplizumab.

Regarding this clone: The antigen is unknown.

The CDR3 spans 15 residues. Trimming cost V 5 bases and J 5 bases, with 17 bases left between them. CDR1 SGHTS and CDR2 YDEGEE come from the germline V gene. TCR templates, roughly 96,000 per sample, were assayed. This table comes from immunoSEQ multiplex PCR, and its TCRdb copy is limited to in-frame clones, with some not included. The table lists over 60,000 clones, about 90% of them singletons. Material: CD8+ T cells sorted from blood. The chain couples TRBV5-8 to TRBJ1-5, with unresolved D. This receptor was obtained from a human donor in good health. CDR3 protein: CASSSAEGLDQPQHF. The CDR3 nucleotides are TGTGCCAGCAGTTCAGCTGAGGGTCTTGATCAGCCCCAGCATTTT.